The 9 T cell receptor beta chains below come from one sample, sequenced in a study of T cell responses to AZD1222 COVID-19 vaccine. Only in-frame clones appear in the TCRdb table, and some are missing; sequencing was by immunoSEQ multiplex PCR. The sample carries roughly 180,000 clones, 94% recorded once. Sequencing used peripheral blood, obtained 28 days after the second AZD1222 dose. The receptors come from an adult who received the AZD1222 COVID-19 vaccine.

J is TRBJ2-3 and V is TRBV30, with D perhaps TRBD1 (5 bases). This CDR3 region has 13 residues. Germline V gives CDR1 GTSNPN, CDR2 SVGIG (reference sequence). V was trimmed by 3 bases and J by 1 base, leaving 8 bases between them. The CDR3 here is CAWRGRGTDTQYF. The DNA for the CDR3 is TGTGCCTGGAGAGGCAGGGGCACAGATACGCAGTATTTT.

The V gene is TRBV30, the J gene TRBJ1-2; D perhaps matches TRBD1 (6 bases). Per the germline V gene, CDR1 is GTSNPN and CDR2 is SVGIG (reference sequence). The V gene lost 0 bases and the J gene lost 4 bases, with 24 bases spanning the gap. This CDR3 has 18 amino acids. CDR3: CAWSVPAGGLRARYGYTF. The CDR3 coding sequence is TGTGCCTGGAGTGTACCCGCCGGGGGGCTAAGGGCACGCTATGGCTACACCTTC. Filled out from reference TRBV30 and TRBJ1-2, the complete variable domain reads SQTIHQWPATLVQPVGSPLSLECTVEGTSNPNLYWYRQAAGRGLQLLFYSVGIGQISSEVPQNLSASRPQDRQFILSSKKLLLSDSGFYLCAWSVPAGGLRARYGYTFGSGTRLTVV.

The chain recombines TRBV11-2 with TRBJ2-1, with 9 positions matching TRBD2. The J segment lost 3 bases and the V segment lost 4 bases, leaving 7 bases of the junction unmatched. This CDR3 is 16 amino acids long. Germline loops: CDR1 SGHAT, CDR2 FQNNGV. CDR3 nucleotides: TGTGCCAGCAGCTCAATTAGCGGGAGTAACTACAATGAGCAGTTCTTC. Amino acids: CASSSISGSNYNEQFF.

This sequence joins TRBV28 and TRBJ2-7; 12 bases agree with TRBD1. Germline CDR1 is MDHEN and CDR2 is SYDVKM. With V trimmed by 6 bases and J by 2 bases, 5 bases remained unmatched. The CDR3 contains 15 residues. The DNA for the CDR3 is TGTGCCAGCAGCCCCGGGACAGGGGGCGCCTACGAGCAGTACTTC. Translating it yields CASSPGTGGAYEQYF.

The CDR3, as DNA: TGTGCCAGCAGCTTAGCGCTCGGGGGGGCAGAAGCTTTCTTT. Protein product: CASSLALGGAEAFF. The gene calls are TRBV7-9 and TRBJ1-1; D is possibly TRBD1 (6 bases). Trimming took 0 bases from V and 8 from J, leaving 13 bases between them. The V gene's germline CDR1 is SEHNR and CDR2 FQNEAQ (reference sequence). The CDR3 extends over 14 amino acids.

The rearrangement joins TRBV4-1 to TRBJ1-5, with unresolved D. Trimming took 1 base from V and 0 from J, leaving 25 bases between them. The length of the CDR3 is 21 residues. CDR1 is MGHRA, CDR2 YSYEKL, per germline. CDR3 residues: CASSQGTLRGRNPYSNQPQHF. The DNA of the CDR3 is TGCGCCAGCAGCCAAGGAACGCTTCGCGGAAGGAATCCTTATAGCAATCAGCCCCAGCATTTT.

The chain carries TRBV3-1 (or the pseudogene TRBV3-2) and TRBJ2-1; D might be TRBD1 (6 bases). Trimming shortened V by 3 bases and J by 10 bases, and 13 bases separated the two germline ends. The germline gives CDR1 LGHDT, CDR2 YNNKEL (reference sequence). This CDR3 has 13 amino acids. CDR3 sequence reads: CASSQGALGEQFF. For the CDR3, the DNA is TGTGCCAGCAGCCAGGGGGCCTTGGGGGAGCAGTTCTTC.

This clone was seen a handful of times. The chain has TRBV7-9 and TRBJ1-5, with D possibly matching TRBD1 (6 bases). The CDR3 spans 14 residues. Per germline, CDR1 SEHNR and CDR2 FQNEAQ (reference sequence). Between the trimmed V and J ends, which lost 5 bases and 7 bases, there was a span of 15 bases. The CDR3 protein is CASSPYGGSQPQHF. The CDR3 nucleotides are TGTGCCAGCAGCCCCTATGGGGGCAGCCAGCCCCAGCATTTT.

This chain connects TRBV28 to TRBJ1-5; 11 bases align to TRBD1. CDR3 length: 15 amino acids. J gave up 7 bases and V 5 bases, and 7 bases lay outside the gene matches. Germline V CDR1 and CDR2: MDHEN, SYDVKM. The CDR3 nucleotides are TGTGCCAGCAGTAACGGACAGGGGGCAGAACAGCCCCAGCATTTT. This encodes CASSNGQGAEQPQHF.